The clone carrying this T cell receptor beta chain was detected only a few times. In the authors' workflow: Estimates of nucleated cell counts were drawn from the amplification of reference gene primers. The data were produced by immunoSEQ multiplex PCR, yet TCRdb's version contains in-frame clones alone and is incomplete. The V and J calls and clone size are taken from that table; D and trimming were inferred from the DNA. The table includes approximately 180,000 clones, 88% detected once. The record originates from a study of blood T cell repertoires in COVID-19. Study details: The origin of the acute and convalescent COVID-19 samples was the United States, Italy and Spain.

CDR1 and CDR2 (germline): MNHEY, SMNVEV (reference sequence). Trimming took 4 bases from V and 6 from J; bases not matched to a gene: 4. The CDR3 consists of 13 residues. The chain couples TRBV27 to TRBJ2-3; 7 nucleotides align to TRBD2. Sequenced input: peripheral blood. This clonotype was sampled from a man aged 40-49 years with active or convalescent COVID-19. CDR3 bases: TGTGCCAGCAGTTCGGGAGCGGGGGATACGCAGTATTTT. Translated: CASSSGAGDTQYF.